The next 21 T cell receptor beta chains were all read from a single sample in a study of blood T cells in healthy people across ages. Alongside a J-beta primer mix, a sample-barcoded 5' primer served in a second PCR lasting roughly 7 to 12 cycles. MiXCR, applied by TCRdb to the 5' RACE reads, yields one record per CDR3 protein. The sample contains around 780,000 distinct CDR3 sequences, about 26% of which appear only once. This same sample was also taken into another study, of T cells of mothers and their children.

The source material was blood. These TCRs come from a boy younger than 18 in good health.

This clonotype appeared a few times. The rearrangement uses TRBV9 and TRBJ2-7, with D possibly TRBD2 on 7 matching bases. Germline CDR1 reads SGDLS; CDR2 reads YYNGEE. Between the trimmed V and J ends, which lost 4 bases and 4 bases, there was a span of 18 bases. The CDR3 has 15 residues. Here the CDR3 reads CASSPNRGAGYEQYF. The CDR3 nucleotides are TGTGCCAGCAGCCCAAACCGGGGGGCTGGATACGAGCAGTACTTC.

This clonotype has a handful of counts. This chain joins TRBV18 and TRBJ2-5; D remains ambiguous. Germline assignment: CDR1 KGHSH and CDR2 LQKENI. The V end was cut by 3 bases, the J end by 5 bases, with 16 bases between. The CDR3 has 15 residues. DNA of the CDR3: TGTGCCAGCTCACCTTCCACGGCCGGGTCTGAGACCCAGTACTTC. This codes for CASSPSTAGSETQYF.

The genes are TRBV11-3 and TRBJ2-5; D perhaps matches TRBD2 (5 bases). The germline gives CDR1 SGHNT, CDR2 YENEEA. The CDR3 spans 11 residues. With 11 bases removed from V and 11 bases from J, the gap between germline ends came to 18 bases. Written as DNA, the CDR3 is TGTGCCCCGGTAACAGCTGGGGAGCAGTACTTC. Its translation: CAPVTAGEQYF.

The gene calls are TRBV4-2 and TRBJ1-1; no clear D gene. CDR1 and CDR2 (germline): LGHNA, YNFKEQ. The CDR3 sequence is 14 residues long. V gave up 0 bases and J gave up 4 bases, with 9 bases separating them. CDR3 DNA sequence: TGTGCCAGCAGCCAAGATTTGGCCCCCACTGAAGCTTTCTTT. Its protein product is CASSQDLAPTEAFF.

This chain links TRBV3-1 with TRBJ2-7; no definite D call. V gave up 0 bases and J gave up 4 bases, with 13 bases separating them. CDR1 and CDR2 (germline): LGHDT, YNNKEL (reference sequence). This CDR3 has 15 amino acids. CDR3 residues: CASSQERRIRYEQYF. The CDR3 bases are TGTGCCAGCAGCCAAGAAAGAAGGATACGGTACGAGCAGTACTTC.

V usage is TRBV14 and J usage is TRBJ2-2; D gene ambiguous. The CDR3 has 14 amino acids. Between the trimmed V and J ends, which lost 7 bases and 0 bases, there was a span of 9 bases. CDR1 and CDR2 from the germline V gene are SGHDN and FVKESK. CDR3 DNA sequence: TGTGCCAGCACCCCTTCTGCGAACACCGGGGAGCTGTTTTTT. This sequence encodes CASTPSANTGELFF.

Remarks on this clonotype: At one end, the junction sequence differs from germline, possibly due to a read error. The gene calls are TRBV2 and TRBJ2-4; D is perhaps TRBD1 (5 bases). From germline, CDR1 is SNHLY and CDR2 FYNNEI. This CDR3 region has 15 residues. The CDR3 is CATSRAGLGKNIEYF. CDR3 coding DNA: TGTGCCACCTCAAGGGCAGGGCTGGGCAAAAACATTGAGTACTTC.

The chain has TRBV27 and TRBJ2-2; D assignment may be TRBD1 or TRBD2 (5 bases each). Germline lookup yields CDR1 MNHEY and CDR2 SMNVEV (reference sequence). The V end was cut by 1 base, the J end by 9 bases, with 15 bases between. The CDR3 runs to 15 residues. The CDR3 loop is CASSLFVGTKRELFF. CDR3 DNA sequence: TGTGCCAGCAGTTTATTCGTCGGGACCAAACGGGAGCTGTTTTTT.

This chain connects TRBV28 to TRBJ2-1, with TRBD2 as a possible D gene (5 bases). Trimming shortened V by 5 bases and J by 2 bases, and 13 bases separated the two germline ends. The germline CDR1 and CDR2 sequences are MDHEN and SYDVKM. This CDR3 contains 15 residues. Written as DNA, the CDR3 is TGTGCCAGCAGTCAACTCGGGGTCCCCTACAATGAGCAGTTCTTC. Translating it yields CASSQLGVPYNEQFF.

The count of this clonotype is one. This is likely a read error, given that the CDR3 carries no conserved phenylalanine or tryptophan at its end. The chain employs TRBV20-1 and TRBJ2-4, with TRBD1 matching over 10 bases. CDR1 is DFQATT and CDR2 is SNEGSKA in the germline V gene (reference sequence). The CDR3 sequence is 16 residues long. Trimming at V came to 7 bases and at J to 1 base, leaving 10 bases not matched to a gene. The CDR3 nucleotides are TGCAGTGGCCTCCCTCCGGGACAGGGGGCCAAAAACATTCAGTACATC. This sequence encodes CSGLPPGQGAKNIQYI.

The genes are TRBV6-2 or TRBV6-3 and TRBJ2-7; no reliable D call. V lost 7 bases, J lost 6 bases, and 16 bases lay in between. Germline CDR1 MNHEY, CDR2 SVGEGT. This CDR3 contains 13 residues. CDR3 protein: CASNPIGVGEQYF. The CDR3, as DNA: TGTGCCAGCAATCCGATCGGTGTGGGCGAGCAGTACTTC.

J is TRBJ2-3 and V is TRBV12-3 or TRBV12-4; 8 bases are a match to TRBD2. CDR3 length: 14 residues. V trimming: 2 bases; J trimming: 4 bases; junction bases outside the gene matches: 2. The chain's CDR3 is CASSLNGGADTQYF. CDR3 DNA: TGTGCCAGCAGTTTAAACGGGGGGGCAGATACGCAGTATTTT.

The genes are TRBV5-1 and TRBJ2-1; 7 nucleotides match TRBD1. The J call may be mistaken, given a closer DNA end match to TRBJ2-7. In germline, CDR1 is SGHRS, CDR2 YFSETQ. This CDR3 has 13 residues. The DNA for the CDR3 is TGCGCCAGCACCGTGGGACAGACCTACGAGCAGTACTTC. The encoded protein is CASTVGQTYEQYF.

This clonotype came up a few times. The V call is TRBV20-1, the J call TRBJ2-5, with 11 bases lining up with TRBD2. Per the germline V gene, CDR1 is DFQATT and CDR2 is SNEGSKA (reference sequence). This CDR3 region has 15 residues. Losses at the gene ends were 3 bases for V and 2 bases for J; bases not matched to a gene: 5. The CDR3 loop reads CSARVAGGPQETQYF. The CDR3 DNA sequence: TGCAGTGCTAGGGTAGCGGGGGGGCCTCAAGAGACCCAGTACTTC.

The chain uses TRBV6-2 or TRBV6-3 and TRBJ2-4, with 8 positions matching TRBD2. CDR1 MNHEY and CDR2 SVGEGT come from the germline V gene. The CDR3 has 18 residues. J was trimmed by 0 bases and V by 5 bases; bases with no gene match: 12. The CDR3 here is CASSPRTSSSVAKNIQYF. In DNA form, the CDR3 reads TGTGCCAGCAGTCCGCGGACTAGCAGCTCAGTAGCCAAAAACATTCAGTACTTC.

This clonotype has only one observation. J is TRBJ1-4 and V is TRBV27; maybe TRBD1 (5 bases). The germline V gene has CDR1 MNHEY and CDR2 SMNVEV (reference sequence). The CDR3 runs 17 residues. The V end was cut by 8 bases, the J end by 0 bases, with 19 bases between. CDR3 sequence: CASYPWGGPPTNEKLFF. CDR3 DNA sequence: TGTGCCAGCTATCCCTGGGGGGGACCTCCAACTAATGAAAAACTGTTTTTT. The full variable domain, its missing parts supplied by reference TRBV27 and TRBJ1-4, is EAQVTQNPRYLITVTGKKLTVTCSQNMNHEYMSWYRQDPGLGLRQIYYSMNVEVTDKGDVPEGYKVSRKEKRNFPLILESPSPNQTSLYFCASYPWGGPPTNEKLFFGSGTQLSVL.

The chain is built from TRBV28 and TRBJ2-7, with 7 nucleotides matching TRBD1. V lost 5 bases and J lost 5; bases outside the gene matches: 15. The CDR3 totals 16 residues. Per the germline V gene, CDR1 is MDHEN and CDR2 is SYDVKM. Here the CDR3 DNA reads TGTGCCAGCAGTACCCACCGGGACAGTGGGTACGACGAGCAGTACTTC. It encodes CASSTHRDSGYDEQYF.

In this sample, this clonotype turned up a few times. J is TRBJ2-5 and V is TRBV10-2; 8 bases are a match to TRBD2. CDR1 and CDR2 from the germline V gene are WSHSY and SAAADI. This CDR3 contains 14 residues. V dropped 11 bases and J dropped 1; count of bases not matched to a gene: 9. This chain's CDR3 is CAGLRGGTQETQYF. For the CDR3, the DNA is TGCGCCGGCCTCCGGGGGGGGACCCAAGAGACCCAGTACTTC.

This sequence joins TRBV5-1 and TRBJ2-5, with D tentatively TRBD1 (6 bases). The length of the CDR3 is 15 residues. From germline, CDR1 is SGHRS and CDR2 YFSETQ. The V end was cut by 2 bases, the J end by 4 bases, with 15 bases between. The CDR3 DNA sequence: TGCGCCAGCAGCTTCACAGGGAGCGGTGGAGAGACCCAGTACTTC. Translated, it gives CASSFTGSGGETQYF.

This sequence joins TRBV20-1 and TRBJ1-2; TRBD1 matches 10 bases. CDR3 length: 16 residues. V was pared by 6 bases and J by 5 bases, with 15 bases of the junction left unmatched. Germline-derived CDR1 and CDR2 are DFQATT and SNEGSKA (reference sequence). The DNA for the CDR3 is TGCAGTGCGAAAAAAGCCGGGACAGGGGATCGTTATGGCTACACCTTC. Translating gives CSAKKAGTGDRYGYTF.

Details on this clonotype: One end of the junction fails to match germline, which may point to a read error. The chain is built from TRBV25-1 and TRBJ1-1; TRBD1 agrees at 8 bases. CDR1 MGHDK and CDR2 SYGVNS come from the germline V gene. The CDR3 consists of 12 residues. CDR3 amino acids: CVSQDRGREAFF. CDR3 coding DNA: TGTGTCAGCCAAGACAGGGGCCGTGAAGCTTTCTTT.